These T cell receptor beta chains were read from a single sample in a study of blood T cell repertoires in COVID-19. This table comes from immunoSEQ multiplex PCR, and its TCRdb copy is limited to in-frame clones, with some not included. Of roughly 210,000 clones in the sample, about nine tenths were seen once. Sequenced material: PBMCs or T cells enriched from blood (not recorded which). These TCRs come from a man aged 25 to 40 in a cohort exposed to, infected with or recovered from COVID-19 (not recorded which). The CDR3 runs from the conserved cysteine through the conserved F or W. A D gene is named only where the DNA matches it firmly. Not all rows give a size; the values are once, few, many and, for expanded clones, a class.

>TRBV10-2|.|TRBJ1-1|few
CASSESRGNTEAFF
TGCGCCAGCAGTGAGAGCAGGGGGAACACTGAAGCTTTCTTT
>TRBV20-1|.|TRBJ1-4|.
CSASSSQENEKLFF
TGCAGTGCTAGTAGTTCACAGGAAAATGAAAAACTGTTTTTT
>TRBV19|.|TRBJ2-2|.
CASSIGLGQARSGELFF
TGTGCCAGTAGTATAGGTTTGGGGCAGGCAAGATCCGGGGAGCTGTTTTTT
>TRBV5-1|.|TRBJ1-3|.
CASSLADLYSGNTIYF
TGCGCCAGCAGCTTGGCGGACTTATACTCTGGAAACACCATATATTTT
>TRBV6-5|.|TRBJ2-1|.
CASLPTTRYNEQFF
TGTGCCAGCCTTCCGACTACTCGATACAATGAGCAGTTCTTC
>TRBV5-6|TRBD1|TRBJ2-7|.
CASSWIQGATYEQYF
TGTGCCAGCAGCTGGATACAGGGGGCTACGTACGAGCAGTACTTC
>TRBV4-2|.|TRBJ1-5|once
CASSQDRDFHQPQHF
TGTGCCAGCAGCCAAGACCGGGACTTCCATCAGCCCCAGCATTTT
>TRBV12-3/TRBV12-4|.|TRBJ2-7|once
CASSFDTYEQYF
TGTGCCAGCAGTTTCGACACCTACGAGCAGTACTTC
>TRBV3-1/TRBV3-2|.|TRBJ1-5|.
CASSKEGSGQPQHF
TGTGCCAGCAGCAAGGAGGGGTCCGGCCAGCCCCAGCATTTT
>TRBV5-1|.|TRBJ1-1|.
CASRSGQPNTEAFF
TGCGCCAGCAGATCCGGACAGCCGAACACTGAAGCTTTCTTT
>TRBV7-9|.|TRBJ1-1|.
CASSLESGYMNTEAFF
TGTGCCAGCAGCTTAGAGTCAGGGTATATGAACACTGAAGCTTTCTTT
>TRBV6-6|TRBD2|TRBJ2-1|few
CASSRIILSLSGASYNEQFF
TGTGCCAGCAGCCGTATCATCCTAAGCCTTAGCGGGGCCTCCTACAATGAGCAGTTCTTC
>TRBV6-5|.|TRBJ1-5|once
CASSPEGGMGQPQHF
TGTGCCAGCAGTCCCGAGGGGGGGATGGGTCAGCCCCAGCATTTT
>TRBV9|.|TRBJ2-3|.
CASSGTVGTDTQYF
TGTGCCAGCAGCGGGACAGTAGGCACAGATACGCAGTATTTT
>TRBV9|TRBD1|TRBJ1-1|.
CASSAGGGTEAFF
TGTGCCAGCAGCGCAGGGGGAGGAACTGAAGCTTTCTTT
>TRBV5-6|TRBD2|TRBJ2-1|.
CASSLNGGGSYNEQFF
TGTGCCAGCAGTCTTAACGGCGGGGGTTCCTACAATGAGCAGTTCTTC
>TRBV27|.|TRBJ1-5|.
CAKPLVLNSNQPQHF
TGTGCCAAGCCGTTAGTGTTGAATAGCAATCAGCCCCAGCATTTT
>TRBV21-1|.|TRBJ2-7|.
CASSKWVGLAGGSVSYEQYF
TGTGCCAGCAGCAAATGGGTCGGGCTAGCGGGAGGATCCGTCTCCTACGAGCAGTACTTC